These 31 T cell receptor beta chains came from one sample sequenced in a study of identical twins. Each CDR3 protein gets one entry after TCRdb re-called the 5' RACE reads with MiXCR. The sample lists roughly 750,000 distinct CDR3 sequences, 21% seen once, with 4.3% in the top ten. The same data also contributed to another study, on T cells expressing NK-cell markers.

Sequencing was performed on PBMCs. These receptor sequences come from a woman under 30 in good health.

The table lists this clonotype with a few counts. One end of the junction does not line up with germline, which may come from a read error. The chain employs TRBV20-1 and TRBJ2-5, with D tentatively TRBD2 (6 bases). This CDR3 is built from 15 residues. Germline CDR1 and CDR2: DFQATT and SNEGSKA (reference sequence). For the CDR3, the DNA is TGCTGTGCTAGCGCCCGGGACGGGGCCCGAAGGGCCCAGTACTTC. This gives the protein CCASARDGARRAQYF.

The V and J genes are TRBV9 and TRBJ2-1; the D call may be TRBD1 or TRBD2 (7 bases each). This CDR3 has 14 amino acids. Germline CDR1 reads SGDLS; CDR2 reads YYNGEE. V lost 6 bases, J lost 8 bases, and 18 bases lay in between. The DNA of the CDR3 is TGTGCCAGCACCCCGCACAGGGGAGGGTATGAGCAGTTCTTC. Its protein product is CASTPHRGGYEQFF.

This clonotype was detected ten times or more. The chain carries TRBV2 and TRBJ1-5; D is ambiguous. In germline, CDR1 is SNHLY, CDR2 FYNNEI. V was clipped by 8 bases and J by 5 bases, with 13 bases between them. CDR3 length equals 13 residues. CDR3 nucleotides: TGTGCCAGCCGACGGGCCGATTATCAGCCCCAGCATTTT. Its translation: CASRRADYQPQHF.

This clonotype has ten or more counts. The CDR3 is CSAIDRGNYEQYF. The CDR3 DNA reads TGCAGTGCTATCGACAGGGGGAACTACGAGCAGTACTTC. The chain couples TRBV20-1 to TRBJ2-7; 9 bases align to TRBD1. Trimming at V came to 4 bases and at J to 3 bases, leaving 4 bases not matched to a gene. The V gene's germline CDR1 is DFQATT and CDR2 SNEGSKA (reference sequence). The CDR3 totals 13 residues.

The chain carries TRBV5-1 and TRBJ2-7; 8 bases match TRBD1. This CDR3 has 15 amino acids. The trim removed 4 bases at V and 3 bases at J, leaving 9 bases unmatched. Looked up from germline, CDR1 is SGHRS and CDR2 is YFSETQ. The DNA of the CDR3 is TGCGCCAGCAGCCGGACAGGGTCCGACAGCTACGAGCAGTACTTC. Its translation: CASSRTGSDSYEQYF.

This clonotype was seen ten or more times. The rearrangement uses TRBV20-1 and TRBJ2-1; TRBD2 agrees at 10 bases. Germline values: CDR1 DFQATT, CDR2 SNEGSKA (reference sequence). This CDR3 contains 15 residues. CDR3 coding DNA: TGCAGCCTGCGGGCCCTAGCGGGAGACAGGAATGAGCAGTTCTTC. Its translation: CSLRALAGDRNEQFF.

This clonotype was picked up a small number of times. The chain links TRBV12-3 or TRBV12-4 to TRBJ2-1; possible D gene TRBD1, 6 bases. CDR3 length: 12 residues. Trimming shortened V by 6 bases and J by 10 bases, and 13 bases separated the two germline ends. The CDR3 loop reads CASSDRFGEQFF. CDR3 DNA: TGTGCCAGCAGCGACAGGTTTGGGGAGCAGTTCTTC.

The V gene is TRBV7-9, the J gene TRBJ2-3; tentative D call: TRBD2 (6 bases). The V and J ends lost 2 bases and 6 bases respectively, with 21 bases between them. Germline V gene sequence: CDR1 SEHNR, CDR2 FQNEAQ (reference sequence). The CDR3 has 17 amino acids. The CDR3 loop is CASSLHLRTTYPDTQYF. The CDR3 nucleotides read TGTGCCAGCAGCTTACACCTGAGGACTACCTACCCCGATACGCAGTATTTT.

V and J are TRBV12-5 and TRBJ2-5; D might be TRBD2 (7 bases). V gave up 4 bases and J gave up 5 bases, with 11 bases separating them. The CDR3 consists of 13 residues. Per the germline V gene, CDR1 is LGHNT and CDR2 is FRNRAP. The CDR3: CASGWGGGETQYF. Here the CDR3 DNA reads TGTGCTAGTGGTTGGGGGGGCGGGGAGACCCAGTACTTC.

The chain couples TRBV27 to TRBJ2-5, with TRBD2 as a possible D gene (6 bases). Germline CDR1 reads MNHEY; CDR2 reads SMNVEV (reference sequence). The CDR3 totals 14 residues. V was clipped by 8 bases and J by 1 base, with 14 bases between them. CDR3 nucleotide sequence: TGTGCCAGCCGTAGCGGCGGCCCCCAAGAGACCCAGTACTTC. Translating it yields CASRSGGPQETQYF.

This clonotype was detected ten times or more. The rearrangement uses TRBV10-3 and TRBJ2-7; TRBD1 matches 8 bases. CDR1 and CDR2 (germline): ENHRY, SYGVKD. J lost 5 bases, V lost 9 bases, and 3 bases had no gene match. CDR3 length equals 11 residues. DNA of the CDR3: TGTGCCATAGACAGGGGACACGAGCAGTACTTC. Encoded protein: CAIDRGHEQYF.

This clonotype occurred a few times. The chain carries TRBV7-2 and TRBJ2-7; no clear D gene. The germline V gene has CDR1 SGHTA and CDR2 FQGNSA. CDR3 length: 14 residues. Deletions cut 0 bases from V and 6 bases from J, with 12 bases between. CDR3 sequence reads: CASSLAALRVEQYF. The CDR3 nucleotides read TGTGCCAGCAGCTTAGCGGCCCTACGGGTCGAGCAGTACTTC.

This chain connects TRBV12-3 or TRBV12-4 to TRBJ1-2; no reliable D call. The CDR3 totals 15 residues. The V gene lost 6 bases and the J gene lost 4 bases, with 18 bases spanning the gap. The CDR3 nucleotides read TGTGCCAGCAGCCCTTCTTTGAGTCTTTCCTATGGCTACACCTTC. This sequence encodes CASSPSLSLSYGYTF.

This clonotype came up a few times. The chain combines TRBV7-9 with TRBJ2-3; a weak D match, TRBD2 (5 bases). Trimming shortened V by 3 bases and J by 8 bases, and 18 bases separated the two germline ends. Germline V gene lookup returns CDR1 SEHNR and CDR2 FQNEAQ (reference sequence). This CDR3 has 15 amino acids. This chain's CDR3 is CASSFLGRRPGTQYF. The CDR3 bases are TGTGCCAGCAGCTTCCTGGGAAGGAGGCCTGGTACGCAGTATTTT.

V is TRBV12-3 or TRBV12-4 and J is TRBJ2-7; 7 nucleotides line up with TRBD1. There are 13 residues in the CDR3. J lost 5 bases, V lost 5 bases, and 6 bases had no gene match. The CDR3 DNA reads as TGTGCCAGCAGTCCTACAGGGGTCAACGAGCAGTACTTC. Protein: CASSPTGVNEQYF.

This chain uses TRBV27 with TRBJ1-6; a possible D gene is TRBD1 (6 bases). The ends were cut back, 9 bases at V and 4 bases at J, with 10 bases in the middle. The CDR3 contains 13 residues. CDR1 is MNHEY, CDR2 SMNVEV, per germline (reference sequence). CDR3 region: CASRGQYNSPLHF. CDR3 nucleotides: TGTGCCAGTCGTGGACAGTATAATTCACCCCTCCACTTT.

This clonotype showed up just a few times. This chain connects TRBV12-3 or TRBV12-4 to TRBJ2-3; 10 nucleotides line up with TRBD1. This CDR3 spans 15 amino acids. The V and J ends lost 6 bases and 4 bases, in that order; junction bases with no gene match: 7. The CDR3 region has the DNA TGTGCCAGCAGCACCCGGGACAGGGGAGCAGATACGCAGTATTTT. Amino acid sequence: CASSTRDRGADTQYF.

This clonotype appeared a few times. The V call is TRBV20-1, the J call TRBJ1-5; possibly TRBD1 for D (6 bases). This CDR3 is 11 amino acids long. V lost 7 bases to trimming and J lost 9 bases, with 13 bases between them. Germline CDR1 DFQATT, CDR2 SNEGSKA (reference sequence). DNA for the CDR3: TGCAGTGTTAAGGGGGGCTCGCCCCAGCATTTT. Its translation is CSVKGGSPQHF.

The J gene is TRBJ1-5, the V gene TRBV27; D uncertain. This CDR3 contains 14 residues. V dropped 0 bases and J dropped 5 bases, with 8 bases sitting between them. Germline assignment: CDR1 MNHEY and CDR2 SMNVEV (reference sequence). CDR3 nucleotides: TGTGCCAGCAGTTTATCGTTCCGGGATCAGCCCCAGCATTTT. Its protein is CASSLSFRDQPQHF.

This clonotype was seen only a few times. The chain joins TRBV20-1 to TRBJ2-7; 8 positions agree with TRBD1. Losses at the gene ends were 6 bases for V and 2 bases for J; bases not matched to a gene: 9. Germline loops: CDR1 DFQATT, CDR2 SNEGSKA (reference sequence). CDR3 length equals 14 residues. DNA for the CDR3: TGCAGTGCAGTTGCTGGACAGGGAACCTACGAGCAGTACTTC. This sequence encodes CSAVAGQGTYEQYF.

This clonotype was counted a few times. The chain is built from TRBV12-5 and TRBJ2-1; D could derive from TRBD1 or TRBD2 (7 bases each). The CDR3 has 16 residues. Germline CDR1 is LGHNT and CDR2 is FRNRAP. Trimming shortened V by 4 bases and J by 2 bases, and 15 bases separated the two germline ends. Written as DNA, the CDR3 is TGTGCTAGTGGTTCCCCTCAGGGGGGGACCTACAATGAGCAGTTCTTC. The encoded protein is CASGSPQGGTYNEQFF. The whole variable domain, filled in from reference TRBV12-5 and TRBJ2-1, reads DARVTQTPRHKVTEMGQEVTMRCQPILGHNTVFWYRQTMMQGLELLAYFRNRAPLDDSGMPKDRFSAEMPDATLATLKIQPSEPRDSAVYFCASGSPQGGTYNEQFFGPGTRLTVL.

The CDR3 sequence: CSAGRTDSNQPQHF. CDR3 DNA: TGCAGTGCTGGTAGGACGGATAGCAATCAGCCCCAGCATTTT. The chain carries TRBV20-1 and TRBJ1-5; no definite D call. Trimming cost V 5 bases and J 0 bases, with 11 bases left between them. This CDR3 region has 14 residues. CDR1 DFQATT and CDR2 SNEGSKA come from the germline V gene (reference sequence).

There are a few counts of this clonotype. The chain links TRBV20-1 to TRBJ2-5; TRBD1 might be the D (6 bases). Germline assignment: CDR1 DFQATT and CDR2 SNEGSKA (reference sequence). Trimming removed 4 bases from V and 3 bases from J, with 18 bases in between. This CDR3 spans 15 amino acids. The CDR3 loop is CSANPRGGTEETQYF. CDR3 nucleotide sequence: TGCAGTGCTAACCCCCGAGGGGGTACCGAAGAGACCCAGTACTTC.

This chain links TRBV6-1 with TRBJ1-5; D remains unclear. The CDR3 runs to 13 residues. Germline V gene lookup returns CDR1 MNHNS and CDR2 SASEGT. Trimming removed 5 bases at V and 4 bases at J, with 9 bases between. CDR3 protein: CASSPWMNQPQHF. CDR3 DNA sequence: TGTGCCAGCAGTCCGTGGATGAATCAGCCCCAGCATTTT.

The chain links TRBV15 to TRBJ1-3; a possible D gene is TRBD1 (5 bases). This CDR3 comprises 15 residues. Per germline, CDR1 LNHNV and CDR2 YYDKDF (reference sequence). The ends were cut back, 3 bases at V and 1 base at J, with 10 bases in the middle. The CDR3 bases are TGTGCCACCAGCAGGGCAGGGCATTCTGGAAACACCATATATTTT. It translates to CATSRAGHSGNTIYF.

The V and J genes are TRBV6-1 and TRBJ2-1; 7 positions agree with TRBD2. The junction had 9 bases not matched to a gene; V was cut back by 10 bases and J by 0 bases. Per the germline V gene, CDR1 is MNHNS and CDR2 is SASEGT. This CDR3 has 15 residues. The CDR3, as DNA: TGTGCCACCAAGCGGGGAACAATCTCCTACAATGAGCAGTTCTTC. Translated, it gives CATKRGTISYNEQFF.

This clonotype was recorded at least ten times. The V call is TRBV29-1, the J call TRBJ1-1, with D hard to call. CDR1 is SQVTM and CDR2 is ANQGSEA in the germline V gene. Trimming removed 2 bases at V and 7 bases at J, with 8 bases between. This CDR3 contains 11 residues. CDR3 in DNA: TGCAGCGTTGAAACCCCTTATGAAGCTTTCTTT. Translation gives CSVETPYEAFF.

This clonotype occurred many times. V and J are TRBV14 and TRBJ1-6; D uncertain. Deletions cut 2 bases from V and 4 bases from J, with 9 bases between. Germline V lookup: CDR1 SGHDN, CDR2 FVKESK. The CDR3 totals 15 residues. The CDR3 bases are TGTGCCAGCAGCCAACTGAAAGGATATAATTCACCCCTCCACTTT. It yields the protein CASSQLKGYNSPLHF. Together with reference TRBV14 and TRBJ1-6, the CDR3 gives the full variable domain: EAGVTQFPSHSVIEKGQTVTLRCDPISGHDNLYWYRRVMGKEIKFLLHFVKESKQDESGMPNNRFLAERTGGTYSTLKVQPAELEDSGVYFCASSQLKGYNSPLHFGNGTRLTVT.

Only a few counts were recorded for this clonotype. V gene TRBV11-2 combines with J gene TRBJ2-1, with TRBD2 matching 8 bases. Germline CDR1 and CDR2: SGHAT and FQNNGV. CDR3 length: 16 amino acids. V lost 4 bases to trimming and J lost 9 bases; unmatched junction nucleotides: 14. The CDR3 sequence is CASSWQGLDGGGEQFF. The CDR3 region has the DNA TGTGCCAGCAGCTGGCAGGGACTAGATGGGGGGGGTGAGCAGTTCTTC.

The chain couples TRBV12-3 or TRBV12-4 to TRBJ1-5; unclear D gene. The CDR3 sequence is 13 residues long. Trimming took 0 bases from V and 12 from J, leaving 12 bases between them. The CDR3, as DNA: TGTGCCAGCAGTTTAGCGCCCGACGGCCACCAGCATTTT. Its protein product is CASSLAPDGHQHF.

The table lists this clonotype with a few counts. The CDR3 DNA reads TGCAGTGGGGCCGGGACAGTCGGGCACTACGAGCAGTACTTC. Translation gives CSGAGTVGHYEQYF. The chain links TRBV20-1 to TRBJ2-7; TRBD1 aligns across 7 bases. The V and J ends lost 7 bases and 3 bases, in that order; junction bases with no gene match: 12. The CDR3 spans 14 residues. Germline V gives CDR1 DFQATT, CDR2 SNEGSKA (reference sequence).